Reported below is one T cell receptor (beta chain). Its matching antigen is unknown. The repertoire was sequenced with immunoSEQ multiplex PCR; TCRdb's copy has only in-frame clones and lacks some. The table has around 180,000 clones, roughly 84% seen once; the top ten hold approximately 7%. The data belong to a study of cytomegalovirus exposure and HLA in healthy donors. Study outcomes and limitations: Altogether, 160 or so TCR beta chains were recorded as cytomegalovirus-associated. Three chains linked to CMV were shown in vitro to be specific for CMV antigens.

The sequencing sample was made of PBMCs. The TCR sequence derives from a young man in good health and CMV-seropositive.

In DNA, the CDR3 is TGTGCCAGCAGCTTAGCACAGGGGATGGGCGAGCAGTACTTC. Its translation is CASSLAQGMGEQYF. The V and J genes are TRBV5-6 and TRBJ2-7; 7 bases are shared with TRBD1. The V segment lost 2 bases and the J segment 6 bases; nucleotides outside the gene matches: 8. The CDR3 runs 14 residues. CDR1 is SGHDT and CDR2 is YYEEEE in the germline V gene.